One sample yielded the 10 T cell receptor beta chains listed below, sequenced in a study of blood T cell repertoires in COVID-19. Clones were read by immunoSEQ multiplex PCR, and TCRdb kept only the in-frame ones, dropping some. The sample has some 320,000 clones; over 75% are singletons. The source material was PBMCs or T cells enriched from blood (not recorded which). The receptors were sampled from a woman aged 25-40 years who had recovered from COVID-19.

V usage is TRBV6-5 and J usage is TRBJ2-2; TRBD2 matches 11 bases. The CDR3 has 16 amino acids. Germline loops: CDR1 MNHEY, CDR2 SVGAGI. V gave up 1 base and J gave up 4 bases; unmatched junction bases: 2. The CDR3 region is CASSYFSGGGTGELFF. The CDR3, as DNA: TGTGCCAGCAGTTACTTTAGCGGGGGGGGCACCGGGGAGCTGTTTTTT.

This chain joins TRBV10-3 and TRBJ2-3, with D perhaps TRBD1 (5 bases). Trimming stripped 10 bases from V and 3 bases from J, with 17 bases between. CDR1 is ENHRY and CDR2 is SYGVKD in the germline V gene. The CDR3 has 14 residues. The CDR3, as DNA: TGTGCCACCTCAAAGGACACACCAACAGATACGCAGTATTTT. Translation: CATSKDTPTDTQYF.

The CDR3 DNA follows: TGTGCCACCAGCAGAGTTCGGACTCCGAATCAGCCCCAGCATTTT. It translates to CATSRVRTPNQPQHF. J is TRBJ1-5 and V is TRBV15; D gene unclear. V was shortened by 1 base and J by 4 bases, with 11 bases between the two germline ends. This CDR3 contains 15 residues. Germline assignment: CDR1 LNHNV and CDR2 YYDKDF (reference sequence).

The chain joins TRBV20-1 to TRBJ2-7; tentative D call: TRBD2 (5 bases). The CDR3 totals 11 residues. CDR1 and CDR2 (germline): DFQATT, SNEGSKA (reference sequence). V lost 5 bases, J lost 4 bases, and 9 bases lay in between. CDR3 bases: TGCAGTGCTGGACTCGATTACGAGCAGTACTTC. Protein: CSAGLDYEQYF.

This clone was recorded once. J is TRBJ1-5 and V is TRBV3-1 (or the pseudogene TRBV3-2); a possible D gene is TRBD1 (6 bases). V lost 0 bases and J 6 bases, leaving 12 bases between the germline ends. Germline CDR1 LGHDT, CDR2 YNNKEL (reference sequence). The CDR3 has 15 amino acids. The CDR3 bases are TGTGCCAGCAGCCAAGAAGGACAGTCGGGTCAGCCCCAGCATTTT. Its protein product is CASSQEGQSGQPQHF.

This chain joins TRBV9 and TRBJ1-5; D not resolved. This CDR3 contains 14 residues. V was clipped by 0 bases and J by 5 bases, with 9 bases between them. Germline CDR1 reads SGDLS; CDR2 reads YYNGEE. CDR3 residues: CASSVGGLDQPQHF. The CDR3, as DNA: TGTGCCAGCAGCGTAGGAGGTTTGGATCAGCCCCAGCATTTT.

The chain combines TRBV27 with TRBJ1-2; maybe TRBD1 (6 bases). This CDR3 has 15 amino acids. Germline CDR1 is MNHEY and CDR2 is SMNVEV (reference sequence). Trimming left V 5 bases short and J 2 bases short, with 15 bases between. CDR3 amino acids: CASSPTGGLNYGYTF. CDR3 nucleotides: TGTGCCAGCAGTCCTACGGGGGGGCTCAACTATGGCTACACCTTC.

The genes are TRBV5-6 and TRBJ1-5, with D unclear. There are 15 residues in the CDR3. V lost 1 base and J lost 7, with 15 bases in between. Looked up from germline, CDR1 is SGHDT and CDR2 is YYEEEE. CDR3 sequence: CASSLSQQIRQPQHF. The CDR3 nucleotides read TGTGCCAGCAGCTTGAGTCAACAGATAAGACAGCCCCAGCATTTT. Full variable domain (rest looked up from reference TRBV5-6 and TRBJ1-5): DAGVTQSPTHLIKTRGQQVTLRCSPKSGHDTVSWYQQALGQGPQFIFQYYEEEERQRGNFPDRFSGHQFPNYSSELNVNALLLGDSALYLCASSLSQQIRQPQHFGDGTRLSIL.

The rearrangement links TRBV2 to TRBJ2-5, with 8 bases fitting TRBD1. This CDR3 is 16 amino acids long. V was clipped by 3 bases and J by 4 bases; unmatched bases: 10. CDR1 is SNHLY and CDR2 is FYNNEI in the germline V gene. This CDR3 is CASSDQGAGLGETQYF. The CDR3 DNA reads TGTGCCAGCAGTGACCAGGGGGCGGGTTTGGGAGAGACCCAGTACTTC.

The chain joins TRBV24-1 to TRBJ1-1, with D unresolved. V was clipped by 2 bases and J by 6 bases, with 9 bases between them. Germline loops: CDR1 KGHDR, CDR2 SFDVKD. This CDR3 spans 13 amino acids. The CDR3 DNA is TGTGCCACCAGTGATTCAAAGAGCCCTGAAGCTTTCTTT. This gives the protein CATSDSKSPEAFF.